This T cell receptor beta chain was found in a study of blood T cell repertoires in COVID-19. In the study overall: From the United States, Italy and Spain came samples of acute and convalescent COVID-19. Nucleic acid was either cDNA or gDNA, and it came from T cells, B-cell-depleted T cells, or PBMCs.

This clone occurred once. Seattle-derived patients entered the study during active infection and were followed longitudinally. Germline lookup yields CDR1 LGHDT and CDR2 YNNKEL (reference sequence). Between the trimmed V and J ends, which lost 7 bases and 2 bases, there was a span of 12 bases. The CDR3 sequence is 13 residues long. Per the authors' pipeline: Amplification with reference gene primers provided the estimates of nucleated cell counts. TCRdb's table, derived via immunoSEQ multiplex PCR, lists solely in-frame clones and lacks some. V and J calls and clone size follow that table, whereas D and trimming were derived from the DNA. The repertoire holds about 190,000 clones, with approximately 87% as singletons.

This clonotype was sampled from a woman in her seventies with COVID-19, enrolled during active disease. The chain employs TRBV3-1 (or the pseudogene TRBV3-2) and TRBJ2-7, with D possibly matching TRBD2 (5 bases). The sample was peripheral blood. For the CDR3, the DNA is TGTGCCAGCATAGGACGGGGAACCTACGAGCAGTACTTC. Translation gives CASIGRGTYEQYF.